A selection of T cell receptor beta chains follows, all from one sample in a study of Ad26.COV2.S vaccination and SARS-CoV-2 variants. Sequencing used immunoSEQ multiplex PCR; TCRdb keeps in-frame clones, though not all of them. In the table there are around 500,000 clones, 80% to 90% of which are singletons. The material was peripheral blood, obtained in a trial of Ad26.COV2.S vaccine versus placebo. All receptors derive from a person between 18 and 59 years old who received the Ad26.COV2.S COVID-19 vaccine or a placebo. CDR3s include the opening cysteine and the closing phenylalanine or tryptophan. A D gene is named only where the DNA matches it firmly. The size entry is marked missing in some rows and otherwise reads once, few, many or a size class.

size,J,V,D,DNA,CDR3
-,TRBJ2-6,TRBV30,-,TGTGCCTGGAGTCTGGCAGGGTGGGGCTCTGGGGCCAACGTCCTGACTTTC,CAWSLAGWGSGANVLTF
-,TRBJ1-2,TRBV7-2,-,TGTGCCAGCAGCTCTCGACAGCCCTCCTATGGCTACACCTTC,CASSSRQPSYGYTF
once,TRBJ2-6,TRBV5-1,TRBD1,TGCGCCAGCAGCTTTTCCGGGACAGGCCTCTCTGGGGCCAACGTCCTGACTTTC,CASSFSGTGLSGANVLTF
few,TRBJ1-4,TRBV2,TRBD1,TGTGCCAGCAGCGCTCAGGGGGTAAGGGATGAAAAACTGTTTTTT,CASSAQGVRDEKLFF
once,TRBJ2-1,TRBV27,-,TGTGCCAGCACTCCCCCGTGGAGTTTAGGGAATGAGCAGTTCTTC,CASTPPWSLGNEQFF
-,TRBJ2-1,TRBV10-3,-,TGTGCCATCAGTGAGACGGTCAGCTACAATGAGCAGTTCTTC,CAISETVSYNEQFF
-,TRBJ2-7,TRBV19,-,TGTGCCAGTAGTATTACATCGCCGATACCGATGGGGGAGCAGTACTTC,CASSITSPIPMGEQYF
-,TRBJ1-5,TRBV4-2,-,TGTGCCAGCAGCCAAGACGGAGGTAACAATCAGCCCCAGCATTTT,CASSQDGGNNQPQHF
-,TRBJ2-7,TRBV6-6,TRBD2,TGTGCCAGCAGTTACTCGGGCGGGAGCTCCTACGAGCAGTACTTC,CASSYSGGSSYEQYF
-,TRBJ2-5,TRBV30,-,TGTGCCTGGAGAAAGGGGGGCGTGGAGACCCAGTACTTC,CAWRKGGVETQYF